The 16 T cell receptor beta chains given below trace back to one sample, sequenced in a study of cytomegalovirus exposure and HLA in healthy donors. The PCR had 60 Vbeta and 13 Jbeta primers. The protocol was immunoSEQ multiplex PCR, while the TCRdb copy is restricted to in-frame clones and leaves out a portion. The sample has about 160,000 clones, 65% to 90% seen once. Sequencing was carried out using PBMCs. These receptor sequences come from a human donor in good health.

This clone showed up just a few times. This chain's CDR3 is CASSPAREHGYTF. The CDR3 DNA sequence: TGCGCCAGCAGTCCCGCTAGGGAGCATGGCTACACCTTC. The V call is TRBV4-3, the J call TRBJ1-2; D unclear. The CDR3 runs 13 residues. V was clipped by 6 bases and J by 6 bases, with 14 bases between them. Germline V CDR1 and CDR2: LGHNA, YSLEER.

The chain uses TRBV6-6 and TRBJ2-5; possibly TRBD1 for D (5 bases). The V and J ends lost 4 bases and 1 base respectively, with 10 bases between them. Looked up from germline, CDR1 is MNHNY and CDR2 is SVGAGI (reference sequence). CDR3 length equals 14 residues. The CDR3: CASSSTDFQETQYF. DNA for the CDR3: TGTGCCAGCAGTTCGACAGATTTCCAAGAGACCCAGTACTTC.

V is TRBV4-1 and J is TRBJ1-4; D unresolved. There are 13 residues in the CDR3. V lost 0 bases to trimming and J lost 14 bases, with 13 bases between them. The germline gives CDR1 MGHRA, CDR2 YSYEKL. The CDR3 loop is CASSQDFRGQLFF. The CDR3 DNA reads as TGCGCCAGCAGCCAAGATTTCAGAGGTCAGCTGTTTTTT.

CDR3 region: CASSEVGEDWSPLHF. The CDR3 nucleotides read TGTGCCAGCAGTGAAGTTGGGGAGGATTGGTCACCCCTCCACTTT. V gene TRBV6-1 combines with J gene TRBJ1-6, with D unclear. The germline V and J ends were trimmed by 1 base and 10 bases, with 14 bases remaining between them. Germline V CDR1 and CDR2: MNHNS, SASEGT. This CDR3 comprises 15 residues.

The gene calls are TRBV9 and TRBJ2-3, with a possible D match to TRBD1 (6 bases). The CDR3 runs to 17 residues. The ends were cut back, 2 bases at V and 2 bases at J, with 18 bases in the middle. Germline V CDR1 and CDR2: SGDLS, YYNGEE. The CDR3, as DNA: TGTGCCAGCAGCGTGGGGGCCAACGGCGGAGCCACAGATACGCAGTATTTT. Encoded protein: CASSVGANGGATDTQYF.

This clone was seen only a few times. The chain has TRBV7-2 and TRBJ2-7, with D uncertain. The germline CDR1 and CDR2 sequences are SGHTA and FQGNSA. Trimming took 5 bases from V and 6 from J, leaving 20 bases between them. There are 15 residues in the CDR3. This chain's CDR3 is CASSTPSSVVGEQYF. In nucleotides, the CDR3 is TGTGCCAGCAGCACGCCATCTAGTGTAGTAGGCGAGCAGTACTTC.

The rearrangement links TRBV7-8 to TRBJ2-7; D might be TRBD1 (5 bases). V dropped 3 bases and J dropped 3 bases, with 6 bases sitting between them. The CDR3 consists of 12 residues. From germline, CDR1 is SGHVS and CDR2 FQNEAQ. CDR3 sequence reads: CASSFRGYEQYF. DNA for the CDR3: TGTGCCAGCAGCTTTAGGGGCTACGAGCAGTACTTC.

The V and J genes are TRBV4-2 and TRBJ2-7; no clear D gene. The CDR3 sequence is 16 residues long. Germline assignment: CDR1 LGHNA and CDR2 YNFKEQ. V shed 4 bases and J shed 3 bases, with 19 bases lying between them. The CDR3 is CASSPGGAETLYEQYF. CDR3 bases: TGTGCCAGCAGCCCCGGCGGTGCAGAGACCCTCTACGAGCAGTACTTC.

This clone was seen only a few times. The chain links TRBV6-1 to TRBJ1-4; no definite D call. The CDR3 consists of 13 residues. CDR1 and CDR2 from the germline V gene are MNHNS and SASEGT. V was clipped by 6 bases and J by 8 bases, with 13 bases between them. The CDR3 coding sequence is TGTGCCAGCAGGTTTTCAACGGGGGAAAAACTGTTTTTT. Protein sequence: CASRFSTGEKLFF.

A single count supports this clone. This chain joins TRBV12-5 and TRBJ2-5, with 8 bases identical to TRBD1. J lost 5 bases, V lost 6 bases, and 5 bases had no gene match. The V gene's germline CDR1 is LGHNT and CDR2 FRNRAP. The CDR3 is 13 residues long. CDR3 amino acids: CASGRNRGETQYF. CDR3 DNA sequence: TGTGCTAGTGGCCGAAACAGGGGGGAGACCCAGTACTTC.

This chain connects TRBV25-1 to TRBJ2-7; 10 bases align to TRBD1. The trim removed 0 bases at V and 3 bases at J, leaving 5 bases unmatched. Germline V gene lookup returns CDR1 MGHDK and CDR2 SYGVNS. The CDR3 contains 16 residues. CDR3 loop: CASSEYQGQGIYEQYF. The CDR3 DNA follows: TGTGCCAGCAGTGAATATCAGGGACAGGGGATCTACGAGCAGTACTTC.

The table lists this clone with a few counts. The chain couples TRBV11-3 to TRBJ2-1; 8 bases agree with TRBD2. Unmatched junction bases numbered 13, after V lost 4 bases and J lost 8 bases. Germline V gene sequence: CDR1 SGHNT, CDR2 YENEEA. This CDR3 is built from 16 residues. The CDR3 bases are TGTGCCAGCAGCTCCGGCGGGGGGACTATGTCCCATGAGCAGTTCTTC. Amino acid sequence: CASSSGGGTMSHEQFF.

V usage is TRBV5-1 and J usage is TRBJ2-1; the match to TRBD1 covers 8 bases. Germline-derived CDR1 and CDR2 are SGHRS and YFSETQ. Trimming removed 4 bases from V and 5 bases from J; junction bases left unmatched: 8. The CDR3 has 15 residues. The CDR3 loop is CASSRGQGGHNEQFF. The CDR3, as DNA: TGCGCCAGCAGCAGAGGACAGGGTGGCCACAATGAGCAGTTCTTC.

The CDR3 here is CASSSTGKNTGELFF. CDR3 in DNA: TGTGCCAGCAGCTCGACAGGGAAGAACACCGGGGAGCTGTTTTTT. This sequence joins TRBV5-6 and TRBJ2-2; 7 bases line up with TRBD1. Germline V CDR1 and CDR2: SGHDT, YYEEEE. The CDR3 consists of 15 residues. Trimming at V came to 3 bases and at J to 1 base, leaving 3 bases not matched to a gene.

The chain carries TRBV7-9 and TRBJ1-5; a possible D gene is TRBD1 (5 bases). The CDR3 contains 15 residues. Trimming took 3 bases from V and 0 from J, leaving 9 bases between them. Germline V gene sequence: CDR1 SEHNR, CDR2 FQNEAQ (reference sequence). The CDR3 sequence: CASSFDSSSNQPQHF. The CDR3, as DNA: TGTGCCAGCAGCTTCGACAGCTCTAGCAATCAGCCCCAGCATTTT. Complete variable domain (other parts from reference TRBV7-9 and TRBJ1-5): DTGVSQNPRHKITKRGQNVTFRCDPISEHNRLYWYRQTLGQGPEFLTYFQNEAQLEKSRLLSDRFSAERPKGSFSTLEIQRTEQGDSAMYLCASSFDSSSNQPQHFGDGTRLSIL.

This clone was seen just once. The chain recombines TRBV5-4 with TRBJ2-7; possible D gene TRBD1, 5 bases. Deletions cut 1 base from V and 0 bases from J, with 11 bases between. Per germline, CDR1 SGHNT and CDR2 YYREEE (reference sequence). This CDR3 has 15 residues. The DNA of the CDR3 is TGTGCCAGCAGCTTGAGGGGCGTAGTCTCCTACGAGCAGTACTTC. Translating it yields CASSLRGVVSYEQYF.